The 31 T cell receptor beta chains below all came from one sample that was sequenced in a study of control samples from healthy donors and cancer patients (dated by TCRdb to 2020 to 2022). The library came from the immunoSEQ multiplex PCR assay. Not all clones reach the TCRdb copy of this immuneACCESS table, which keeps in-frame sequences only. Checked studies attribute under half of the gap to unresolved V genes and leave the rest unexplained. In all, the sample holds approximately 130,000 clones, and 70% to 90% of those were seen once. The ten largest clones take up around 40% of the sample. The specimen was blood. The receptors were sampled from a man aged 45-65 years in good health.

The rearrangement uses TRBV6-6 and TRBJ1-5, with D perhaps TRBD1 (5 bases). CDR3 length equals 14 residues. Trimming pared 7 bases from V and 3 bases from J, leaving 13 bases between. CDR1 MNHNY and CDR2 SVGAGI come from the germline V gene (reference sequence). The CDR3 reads CASTRGGINQPQHF. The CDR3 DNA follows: TGTGCCAGCACGAGGGGAGGAATCAATCAGCCCCAGCATTTT.

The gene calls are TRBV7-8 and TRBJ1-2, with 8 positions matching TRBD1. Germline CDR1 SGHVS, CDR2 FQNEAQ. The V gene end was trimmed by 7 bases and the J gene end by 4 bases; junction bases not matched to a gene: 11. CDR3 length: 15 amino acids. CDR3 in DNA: TGTGCCAGCACCCAGAGGACAGGGTTAGCCTATGGCTACACCTTC. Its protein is CASTQRTGLAYGYTF. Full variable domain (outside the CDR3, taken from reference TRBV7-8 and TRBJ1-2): GAGVSQSPRYKVAKRGQDVALRCDPISGHVSLFWYQQALGQGPEFLTYFQNEAQLDKSGLPSDRFFAERPEGSVSTLKIQRTQQEDSAVYLCASTQRTGLAYGYTFGSGTRLTVV.

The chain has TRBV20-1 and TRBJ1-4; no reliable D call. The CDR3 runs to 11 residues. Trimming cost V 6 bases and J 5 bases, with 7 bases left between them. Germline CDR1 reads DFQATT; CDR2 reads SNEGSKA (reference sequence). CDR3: CSARQNEKLFF. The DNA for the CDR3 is TGCAGTGCAAGACAAAATGAAAAACTGTTTTTT.

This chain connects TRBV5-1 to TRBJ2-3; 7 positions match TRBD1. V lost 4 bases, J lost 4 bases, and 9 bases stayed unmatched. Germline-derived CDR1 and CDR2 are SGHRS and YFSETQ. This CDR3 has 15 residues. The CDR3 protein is CASSIQGRRSDTQYF. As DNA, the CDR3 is TGCGCCAGCAGCATACAGGGGCGGAGGTCAGATACGCAGTATTTT.

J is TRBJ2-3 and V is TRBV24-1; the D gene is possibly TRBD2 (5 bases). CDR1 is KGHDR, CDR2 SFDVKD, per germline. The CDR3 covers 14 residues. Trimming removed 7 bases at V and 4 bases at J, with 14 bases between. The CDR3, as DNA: TGTGCCACCAGCCGGGGTCGGAGACCAGATACGCAGTATTTT. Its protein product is CATSRGRRPDTQYF.

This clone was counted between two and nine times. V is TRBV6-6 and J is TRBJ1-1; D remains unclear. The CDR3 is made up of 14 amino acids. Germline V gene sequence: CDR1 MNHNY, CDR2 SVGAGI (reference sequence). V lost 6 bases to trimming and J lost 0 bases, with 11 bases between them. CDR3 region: CASRFISMNTEAFF. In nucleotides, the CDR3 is TGTGCCAGCAGGTTTATAAGTATGAACACTGAAGCTTTCTTT.

The DNA for the CDR3 is TGTGCCAGCAGCCAAGAGGCGGGAAATCAGCCCCAGCATTTT. It translates to CASSQEAGNQPQHF. This chain links TRBV3-1 (or the pseudogene TRBV3-2) with TRBJ1-5; D gene unclear. V dropped 0 bases and J dropped 4 bases, with 7 bases sitting between them. The CDR3 has 14 residues. Looked up from germline, CDR1 is LGHDT and CDR2 is YNNKEL (reference sequence).

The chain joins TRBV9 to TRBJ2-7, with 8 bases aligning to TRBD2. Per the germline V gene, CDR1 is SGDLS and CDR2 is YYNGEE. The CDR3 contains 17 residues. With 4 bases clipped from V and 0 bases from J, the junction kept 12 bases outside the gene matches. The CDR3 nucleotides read TGTGCCAGCAGCCCCCACCCCGGGGGGGCGAGCTCCTACGAGCAGTACTTC. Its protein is CASSPHPGGASSYEQYF.

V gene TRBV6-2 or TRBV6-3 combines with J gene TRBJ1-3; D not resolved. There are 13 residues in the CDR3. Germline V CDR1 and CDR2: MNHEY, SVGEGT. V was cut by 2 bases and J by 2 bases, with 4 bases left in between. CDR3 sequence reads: CASSYHPGNTIYF. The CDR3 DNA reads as TGTGCCAGCAGTTACCACCCTGGAAACACCATATATTTT.

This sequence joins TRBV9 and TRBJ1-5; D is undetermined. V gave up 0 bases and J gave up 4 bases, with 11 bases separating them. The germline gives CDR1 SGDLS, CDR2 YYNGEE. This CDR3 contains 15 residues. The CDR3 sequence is CASSVDGSGNQPQHF. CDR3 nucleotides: TGTGCCAGCAGCGTAGATGGGTCGGGGAATCAGCCCCAGCATTTT.

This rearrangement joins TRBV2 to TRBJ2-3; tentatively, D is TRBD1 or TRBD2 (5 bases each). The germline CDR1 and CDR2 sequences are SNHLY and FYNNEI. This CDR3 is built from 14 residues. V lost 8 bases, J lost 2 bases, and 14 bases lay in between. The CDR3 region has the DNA TGTGCCAGCCTAGGGACGGGGTACACAGATACGCAGTATTTT. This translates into CASLGTGYTDTQYF.

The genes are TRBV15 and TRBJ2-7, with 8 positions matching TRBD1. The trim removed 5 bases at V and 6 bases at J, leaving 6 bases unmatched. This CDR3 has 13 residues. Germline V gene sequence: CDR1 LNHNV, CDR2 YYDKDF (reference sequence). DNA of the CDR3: TGTGCCACCAGCCGAACAGGGGGATCCGAGCAGTACTTC. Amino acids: CATSRTGGSEQYF.

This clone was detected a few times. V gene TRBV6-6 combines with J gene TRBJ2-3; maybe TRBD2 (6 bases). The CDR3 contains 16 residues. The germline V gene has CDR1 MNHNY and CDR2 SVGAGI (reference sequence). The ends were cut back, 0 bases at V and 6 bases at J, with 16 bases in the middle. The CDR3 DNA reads TGTGCCAGCAGTTACTCGGGGGGAACTTTCACGGATACGCAGTATTTT. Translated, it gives CASSYSGGTFTDTQYF.

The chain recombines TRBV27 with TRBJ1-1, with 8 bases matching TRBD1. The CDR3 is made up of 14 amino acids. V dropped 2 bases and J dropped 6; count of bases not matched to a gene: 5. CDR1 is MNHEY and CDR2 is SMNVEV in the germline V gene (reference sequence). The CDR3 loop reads CASSLQGALSEAFF. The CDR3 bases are TGTGCCAGCAGTTTACAGGGGGCCCTATCTGAAGCTTTCTTT.

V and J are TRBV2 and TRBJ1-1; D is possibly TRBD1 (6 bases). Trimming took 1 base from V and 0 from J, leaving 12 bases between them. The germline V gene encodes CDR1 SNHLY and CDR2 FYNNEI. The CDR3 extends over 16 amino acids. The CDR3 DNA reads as TGTGCCAGCAGTGAAGGGGGGGGCCTCATGAACACTGAAGCTTTCTTT. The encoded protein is CASSEGGGLMNTEAFF.

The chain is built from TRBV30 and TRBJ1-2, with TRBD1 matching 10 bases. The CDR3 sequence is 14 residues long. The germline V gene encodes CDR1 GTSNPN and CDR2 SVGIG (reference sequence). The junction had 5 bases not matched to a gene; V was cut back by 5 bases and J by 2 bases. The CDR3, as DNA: TGTGCCTGGGATCCGGGACAGGGGAACTATGGCTACACCTTC. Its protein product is CAWDPGQGNYGYTF.

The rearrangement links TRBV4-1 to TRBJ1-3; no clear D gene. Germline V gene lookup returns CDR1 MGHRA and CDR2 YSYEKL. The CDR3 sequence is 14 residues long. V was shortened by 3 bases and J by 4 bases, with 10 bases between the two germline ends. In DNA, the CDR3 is TGCGCCAGCAGCCAGAGGGAGTACGGAAACACCATATATTTT. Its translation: CASSQREYGNTIYF.

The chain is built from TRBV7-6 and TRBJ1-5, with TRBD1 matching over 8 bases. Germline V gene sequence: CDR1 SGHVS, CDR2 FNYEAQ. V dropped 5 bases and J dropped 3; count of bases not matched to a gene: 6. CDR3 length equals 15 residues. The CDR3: CASSRDRGDNQPQHF. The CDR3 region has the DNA TGTGCCAGCAGCCGTGACAGGGGAGACAATCAGCCCCAGCATTTT.

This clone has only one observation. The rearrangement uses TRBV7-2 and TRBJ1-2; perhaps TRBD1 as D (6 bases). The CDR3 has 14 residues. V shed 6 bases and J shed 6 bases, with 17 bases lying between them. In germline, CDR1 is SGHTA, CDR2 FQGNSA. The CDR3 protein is CASSPDRGRNGYTF. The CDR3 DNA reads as TGTGCCAGCAGTCCGGACAGAGGGCGTAATGGCTACACCTTC.

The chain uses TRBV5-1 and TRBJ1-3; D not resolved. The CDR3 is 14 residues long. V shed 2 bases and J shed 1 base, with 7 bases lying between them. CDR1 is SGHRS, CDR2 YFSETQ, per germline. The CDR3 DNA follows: TGCGCCAGCAGCTTCTCTGAATCTGGAAACACCATATATTTT. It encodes CASSFSESGNTIYF.

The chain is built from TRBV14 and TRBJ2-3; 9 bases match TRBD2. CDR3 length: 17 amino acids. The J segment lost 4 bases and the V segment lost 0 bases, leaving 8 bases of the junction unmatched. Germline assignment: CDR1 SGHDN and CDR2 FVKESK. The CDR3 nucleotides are TGTGCCAGCAGCCAAGATGGGGTAGGACTAGCGTCAGATACGCAGTATTTT. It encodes CASSQDGVGLASDTQYF.

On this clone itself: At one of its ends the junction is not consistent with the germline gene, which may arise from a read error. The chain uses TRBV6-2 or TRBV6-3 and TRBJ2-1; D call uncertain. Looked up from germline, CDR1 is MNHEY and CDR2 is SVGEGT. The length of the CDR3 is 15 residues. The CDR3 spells CASSYEISPYNGQFF. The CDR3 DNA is TGTGCCAGCAGTTACGAGATAAGCCCCTACAATGGGCAGTTCTTC.

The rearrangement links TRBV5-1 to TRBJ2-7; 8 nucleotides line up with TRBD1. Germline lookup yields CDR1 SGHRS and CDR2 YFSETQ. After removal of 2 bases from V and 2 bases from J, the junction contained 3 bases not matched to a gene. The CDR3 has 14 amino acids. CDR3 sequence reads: CASSLVQGAYEQYF. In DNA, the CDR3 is TGCGCCAGCAGCTTAGTACAGGGGGCCTACGAGCAGTACTTC.

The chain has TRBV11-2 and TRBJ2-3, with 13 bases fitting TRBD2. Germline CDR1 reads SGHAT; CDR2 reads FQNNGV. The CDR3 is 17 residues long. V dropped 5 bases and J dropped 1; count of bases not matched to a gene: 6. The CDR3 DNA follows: TGTGCCAGCAGCCCCGGACTAGCGGGGGCCCGCACAGATACGCAGTATTTT. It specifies CASSPGLAGARTDTQYF.

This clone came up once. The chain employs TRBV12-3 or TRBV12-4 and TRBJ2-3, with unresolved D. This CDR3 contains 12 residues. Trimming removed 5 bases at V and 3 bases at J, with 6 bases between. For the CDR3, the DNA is TGTGCCAGCAGTCCCATGACAGATACGCAGTATTTT. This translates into CASSPMTDTQYF.

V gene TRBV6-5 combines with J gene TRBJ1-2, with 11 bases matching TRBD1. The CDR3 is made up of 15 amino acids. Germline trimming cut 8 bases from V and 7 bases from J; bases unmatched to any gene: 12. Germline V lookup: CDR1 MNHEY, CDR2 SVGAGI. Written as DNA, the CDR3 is TGTGCCAGCTCTCCGTGGGACAGGGGGGGAGTTGGCTACACCTTC. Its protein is CASSPWDRGGVGYTF.

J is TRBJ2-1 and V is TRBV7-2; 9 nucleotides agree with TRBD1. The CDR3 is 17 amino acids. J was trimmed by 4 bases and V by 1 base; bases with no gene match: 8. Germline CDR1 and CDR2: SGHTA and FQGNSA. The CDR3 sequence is CASSLEWRDRVYNEQFF. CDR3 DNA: TGTGCCAGCAGCTTAGAATGGAGGGACAGGGTTTACAATGAGCAGTTCTTC.

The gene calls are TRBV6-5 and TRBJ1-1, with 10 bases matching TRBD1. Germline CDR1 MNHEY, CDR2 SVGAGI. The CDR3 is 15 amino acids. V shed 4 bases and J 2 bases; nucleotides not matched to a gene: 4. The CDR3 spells CASSSRDRGNTEAFF. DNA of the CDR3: TGTGCCAGCAGTTCCCGGGACAGGGGTAACACTGAAGCTTTCTTT.

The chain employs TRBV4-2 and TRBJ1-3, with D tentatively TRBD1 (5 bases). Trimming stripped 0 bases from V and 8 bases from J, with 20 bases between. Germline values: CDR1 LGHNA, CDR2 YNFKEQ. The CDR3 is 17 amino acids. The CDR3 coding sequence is TGTGCCAGCAGCCAAGAGACCCAGGGCCTAAAAGGGTACACCATATATTTT. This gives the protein CASSQETQGLKGYTIYF.

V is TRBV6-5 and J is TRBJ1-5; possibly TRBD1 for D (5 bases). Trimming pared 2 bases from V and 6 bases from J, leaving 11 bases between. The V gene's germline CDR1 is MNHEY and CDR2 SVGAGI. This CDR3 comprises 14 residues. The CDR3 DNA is TGTGCCAGCAGTTACAGCAGGGCTGGTCAGCCCCAGCATTTT. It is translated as CASSYSRAGQPQHF.

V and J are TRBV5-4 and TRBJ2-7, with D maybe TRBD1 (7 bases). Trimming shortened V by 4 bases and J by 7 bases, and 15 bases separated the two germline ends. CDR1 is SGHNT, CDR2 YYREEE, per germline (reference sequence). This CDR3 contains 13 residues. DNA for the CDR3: TGTGCCAGCAGCCTTACAGGGGCGGGGGAGCAGTACTTC. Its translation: CASSLTGAGEQYF.